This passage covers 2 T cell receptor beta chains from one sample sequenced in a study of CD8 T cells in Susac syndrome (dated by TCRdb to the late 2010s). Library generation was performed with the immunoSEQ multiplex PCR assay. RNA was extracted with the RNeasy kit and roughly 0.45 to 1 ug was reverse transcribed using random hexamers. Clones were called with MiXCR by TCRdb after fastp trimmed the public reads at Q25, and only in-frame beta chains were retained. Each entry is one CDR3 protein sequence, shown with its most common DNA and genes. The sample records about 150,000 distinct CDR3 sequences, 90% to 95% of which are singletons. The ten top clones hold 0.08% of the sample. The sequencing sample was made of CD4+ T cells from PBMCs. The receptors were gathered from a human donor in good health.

The chain's CDR3 is CASSVVRPNTGELFF. The CDR3 nucleotides are TGTGCCAGCAGTGTAGTCCGACCGAACACCGGGGAGCTGTTTTTT. The chain is built from TRBV6-4 and TRBJ2-2; D not resolved. CDR1 MRHNA and CDR2 SNTAGT come from the germline V gene. This CDR3 has 15 amino acids. V lost 4 bases, J lost 0 bases, and 9 bases lay in between.

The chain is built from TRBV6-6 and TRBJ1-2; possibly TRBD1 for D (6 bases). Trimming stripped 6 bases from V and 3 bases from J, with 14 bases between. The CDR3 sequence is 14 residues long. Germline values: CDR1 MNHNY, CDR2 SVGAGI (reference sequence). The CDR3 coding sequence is TGTGCCAGCAGGGCTCTGGGGACACACTATGGCTACACCTTC. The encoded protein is CASRALGTHYGYTF.